Sequencing of this T cell receptor (beta chain) was carried out in a study of identical twins. From germline, CDR1 is SGHRS and CDR2 YFSETQ. There are 13 residues in the CDR3. A single record per CDR3 protein comes from TCRdb applying MiXCR to the 5' RACE reads. The sample records fewer than 900,000 distinct CDR3 sequences, around 20% being singletons. These same data were also listed under a study on T cells expressing NK-cell markers. That report notes: Serological testing identified most of the eight sequenced donors as HCMV-seropositive and one as seronegative. For several experiments, T cell sorting was restricted to the alpha-beta TCR population by means of an anti-gamma-delta TCR antibody.

The sequence derives from a woman aged 18-30 years in good health. The chain has TRBV5-1 and TRBJ2-5, with D possibly called TRBD1 or TRBD2 (5 bases each). Material for sequencing was PBMCs. CDR3 DNA sequence: TGCGCAACGGAGGAAGGACCCGGGCAGGGCCAGTACTTC. Protein sequence: CATEEGPGQGQYF.